This T cell receptor beta chain was retrieved from a study of blood T cell repertoires in COVID-19. Study-wide context: Sample material is recorded as cDNA or gDNA derived from T cells, B-cell-depleted T cells, or PBMCs.

This CDR3 region has 16 residues. Per germline, CDR1 SGHRS and CDR2 YFSETQ. V lost 0 bases and J 6 bases, leaving 18 bases between the germline ends. In assigning cohorts, the study relied on participant-reported clinical history. TCRdb's copy holds only in-frame clones and misses some; the assay was immunoSEQ multiplex PCR. The sample includes about 400,000 clones, 87% of them seen just once. The rearrangement uses TRBV5-1 and TRBJ2-5; a weak D match, TRBD2 (8 bases). This clonotype was sampled from a woman between 25 and 40 years old who had recovered from COVID-19. Input material: PBMCs or T cells enriched from blood (not recorded which). The chain's CDR3 is CASSLGDSGSGQTQYF. CDR3 sequence (DNA): TGCGCCAGCAGCTTGGGGGACAGCGGGAGTGGGCAGACCCAGTACTTC.